This T cell receptor beta chain derives from a study of control samples from healthy donors and cancer patients. V lost 1 base, J lost 4 bases, and 16 bases lay in between. Per germline, CDR1 SGHTA and CDR2 FQGNSA. The CDR3 sequence is 16 residues long. Clones were sequenced by immunoSEQ multiplex PCR, and TCRdb holds only the in-frame ones, with some missing. The table shows about 120,000 clones, with roughly nine tenths occurring only once. This clone appeared a single time. This receptor was identified in a man aged 45-65 years in good health. The rearrangement joins TRBV7-2 to TRBJ1-1, with D tentatively TRBD1 (5 bases). Sequencing was performed on blood. The CDR3 DNA reads TGTGCCAGCAGCTTAGGAGGAGGACGGGGGTTCACTGAAGCTTTCTTT. This gives the protein CASSLGGGRGFTEAFF.